Listed below are T cell receptor beta chains from one sample, sequenced in a study of T-cell memory formation after mild COVID-19. TCRdb re-analysed the 5' RACE reads in MiXCR, keeping a single row per CDR3 protein. The repertoire holds under 450,000 distinct CDR3 sequences, with 14% as singletons. The sample consisted of PBMCs or a T cell subset sorted from them (not recorded which). The receptors were gathered from a man aged 18-30 years who had mild COVID-19 (a few samples of this study predate the infection). Cell type and time point are not known. The CDR3 runs from the conserved cysteine through the conserved F or W. D genes are given only for firm matches. Only some rows state a clone size, as once, few, many or a class for expanded clones.

>many|TRBJ2-3|TRBV12-3/TRBV12-4|TRBD1
TGTGCCAGCAGTGACAGGGGCACAGATACGCAGTATTTT
CASSDRGTDTQYF
>.|TRBJ2-2|TRBV7-2|TRBD1
TGTGCCAGCACTTCTCCCCGGGACAGGGGGTACACCGGGGAGCTGTTTTTT
CASTSPRDRGYTGELFF
>few|TRBJ2-1|TRBV12-3/TRBV12-4|TRBD2
TGTGCCAGCAGTTCTAGCGGGGGGGCCGAGAACAATGAGCAGTTCTTC
CASSSSGGAENNEQFF
>many|TRBJ1-5|TRBV5-1|.
TGCGCCAGCAGCTTGGACGCGGGGAGCCAGCCCCAGCATTTT
CASSLDAGSQPQHF
>many|TRBJ2-2|TRBV12-3/TRBV12-4|.
TGTGCCAGCAGTTTTTCGGGCTATACCGGGGAGCTGTTTTTT
CASSFSGYTGELFF
>.|TRBJ1-4|TRBV4-1|.
TGCGCCAGCAGCCGCCGGGCGGAGCAAGGGGAGGAAAAACTGTTTTTT
CASSRRAEQGEEKLFF
>few|TRBJ1-2|TRBV28|TRBD1
TGTGCCAGCAGTTTAAACCGAGGGACAGGGGGCTATGGCTACACCTTC
CASSLNRGTGGYGYTF
>.|TRBJ1-2|TRBV4-2|.
TGTGCCAGCAGCCAAGCTCACAGTTCTAACTATGGCTACTCCTTC
CASSQAHSSNYGYSF
>few|TRBJ1-1|TRBV10-1|.
TGCGCCAGCAGTCGGGGCCTAGACACTGAAGCTTTCTTT
CASSRGLDTEAFF
>few|TRBJ1-5|TRBV6-2/TRBV6-3|.
TGTGCCAGCAGTTACTCAGGACAGAGGCTTTATAGCAATCAGCCCCAGCATTTT
CASSYSGQRLYSNQPQHF
>many|TRBJ1-2|TRBV7-2|.
TGTGCCAGCAGCTTACCGGACTCCGGGGGCTACACCTTC
CASSLPDSGGYTF
>.|TRBJ1-1|TRBV6-5|.
TGTGCCAGCAGTGGGATGGGGTTTAGGATGGCTTTCTTT
CASSGMGFRMAFF
>.|TRBJ1-4|TRBV6-5|.
TGTGCCAGCAGTTACGGGCAAGAGGGCGGAAAACTGTTTTTT
CASSYGQEGGKLFF
>.|TRBJ2-5|TRBV5-1|.
TGCGCCAGCAGCTTAGGAGGGGTGGAACAAGAGACCCAGTACTTC
CASSLGGVEQETQYF
>few|TRBJ2-2|TRBV7-9|.
TGTGCCAGCACCCAACCCAGTACGAGCGGGGAGCTGTTTTTT
CASTQPSTSGELFF
>few|TRBJ2-4|TRBV20-1|.
TGCAGTGCTGGGCCCCAAGCGACAGCCAAAAACATTCAGTACTTC
CSAGPQATAKNIQYF
>few|TRBJ1-2|TRBV25-1|.
TGTGCCAGCAGTGCTTCTGGCAGTCTCTATGGCTACACCTTC
CASSASGSLYGYTF
>many|TRBJ2-1|TRBV5-1|TRBD2
TGCGCCAGCAGCTTGGCCGGGACTAGCGGGGGTTACAATGAGCAGTTCTTC
CASSLAGTSGGYNEQFF
>.|TRBJ2-7|TRBV7-3|.
TGTGCCAGCAGCTTAAAGGGCTACGGATACGAGCAGTACTTC
CASSLKGYGYEQYF
>.|TRBJ2-2|TRBV6-6|.
TGTGCCAGCAGTTACCAAACCGGGGAGCTGTTTTTT
CASSYQTGELFF
>many|TRBJ2-2|TRBV5-1|.
TGCGCCAGCAGTTCCGCAACAGGAGACACCGGGGAGCTGTTTTTT
CASSSATGDTGELFF
>many|TRBJ1-2|TRBV7-2|.
TGTGCCAGCAGCCCGCCTTCAGCGTTTAACTATGGCTACACCTTC
CASSPPSAFNYGYTF
>few|TRBJ2-4|TRBV7-3|TRBD1
TGTGCCAGCAGCTCTGGACAGGATAACATTCAGTACTTC
CASSSGQDNIQYF
>many|TRBJ2-1|TRBV28|TRBD2
TGTGCCAGCAGCCTACCGGGACTAGCGGGGACGAGCTCCTACAATGAGCAGTTCTTC
CASSLPGLAGTSSYNEQFF
>.|TRBJ1-1|TRBV4-3|.
TGCGCCAGCAGCCAAGAATCGAACATGAACACTGAAGCTTTCTTT
CASSQESNMNTEAFF
>.|TRBJ2-5|TRBV7-2|.
TGTGCCAGCAGCGAGGGGGGGTGGGAGACCCAGTACTTC
CASSEGGWETQYF
>few|TRBJ2-3|TRBV11-3|TRBD1
TGTGCCAGCAGCTCCCTCCAATCAGGGGGTACGCAGTATTTT
CASSSLQSGGTQYF
>few|TRBJ2-4|TRBV7-2|.
TGTGCCAGCAGCTTATTGCGAGACATTCAGTACTTC
CASSLLRDIQYF
>.|TRBJ1-2|TRBV7-9|TRBD1
TGTGCCAGCAGCTTAGTCCTACAGGGGAATAAGGGCTACACCTTC
CASSLVLQGNKGYTF
>.|TRBJ2-7|TRBV20-1|TRBD1
TGCAGTGCCCGGGGGGGGACAGGGGCCTACGAGCAGTACTTC
CSARGGTGAYEQYF
>few|TRBJ2-7|TRBV20-1|TRBD2
TGCAGCGGGTCCACCGGGACTAGCGGGCCTCGAGAGCAGTACTTC
CSGSTGTSGPREQYF
>few|TRBJ1-6|TRBV20-1|.
TGCAGTGCTAGTCCCCGGTTGGCCTATAATTCACCCCTCCACTTT
CSASPRLAYNSPLHF
>few|TRBJ2-1|TRBV4-2|TRBD1
TGTGCCAGCAGCCTCGTAGGAGGGACAGGGTACAATGAGCAGTTCTTC
CASSLVGGTGYNEQFF
>.|TRBJ2-2|TRBV2|.
TGTGCCAGCAATCGAGGGGCCGGGGAGCTGTTTTTT
CASNRGAGELFF
>.|TRBJ2-1|TRBV5-5|TRBD1
TGTGCCAGCAGCTTGGGGGGGACAGGGGTAATGAATGAGCAGTTCTTC
CASSLGGTGVMNEQFF
>many|TRBJ1-6|TRBV23-1|.
TGCGCCAGCGACCAGATATCAGTTTCACCCCTCCACTTT
CASDQISVSPLHF
>.|TRBJ1-6|TRBV20-1|.
TGCAGTGCTAGAGATTATCTAGAGGGCAGAAGTTATAATTCACCCCTCCACTTT
CSARDYLEGRSYNSPLHF
>few|TRBJ2-2|TRBV4-3|.
TGCGCCAGCAGCCAAGACCAGGGGTTCGCCGGGGAGCTGTTTTTT
CASSQDQGFAGELFF
>.|TRBJ2-7|TRBV29-1|.
TGCAGCGTTGTAGGTAGCGGCCTCTACGAGCAGTACTTC
CSVVGSGLYEQYF
>.|TRBJ1-2|TRBV7-2|.
TGTGCCAGCAGCTTAGTAACCGACGACTATGGCTACACCTTC
CASSLVTDDYGYTF
>few|TRBJ1-6|TRBV6-1|.
TGTGCCAGCACTCTTAGTAATTCACCCCTCCACTTT
CASTLSNSPLHF
>few|TRBJ2-1|TRBV5-1|TRBD2
TGCGCCAGCAGCACCCGGACTAGCGGGGGGGCCAATGAGCAGTTCTTC
CASSTRTSGGANEQFF
>.|TRBJ2-5|TRBV5-1|.
TGCGCCAGCAGCTTGGGAGGCTGGGAGGAGACCCAGTACTTC
CASSLGGWEETQYF
>many|TRBJ1-1|TRBV3-1|TRBD1
TGTGCCAGCAGCCACAGGGGGATGAACACTGAAGCTTTCTTT
CASSHRGMNTEAFF
>.|TRBJ2-2|TRBV5-1|TRBD1
TGCGCCAGCCTGGGACAGGGGGCCACCGGGGAGCTGTTTTTT
CASLGQGATGELFF
>few|TRBJ2-5|TRBV20-1|.
TGCAGTGGAGGGGGATCCGAGACCCAGTACTTC
CSGGGSETQYF
>.|TRBJ1-2|TRBV5-1|.
TGCGCCAGCAGCTTGGCGAGCACTCGGGGAGATGGCTACACCTTC
CASSLASTRGDGYTF
>many|TRBJ2-2|TRBV6-5|TRBD2
TGTGCCAGCAGTAAACTAGCGGCTAACACCGGGGAGCTGTTTTTT
CASSKLAANTGELFF
>many|TRBJ2-7|TRBV7-9|.
TGTGCCAGCAGCCCGTGGACAGCTACCTACGAGCAGTACTTC
CASSPWTATYEQYF
>few|TRBJ1-1|TRBV25-1|.
TGTGCCAGCAGTGAATGGCAAGGGAACACTGAAGCTTTCTTT
CASSEWQGNTEAFF